Below are 5 T cell receptor beta chains sequenced from a single sample in a study of Ad26.COV2.S vaccination and SARS-CoV-2 variants. Assay: immunoSEQ multiplex PCR; the TCRdb copy retains only in-frame clones and omits some. Altogether 40,000 to 55,000 clones are present, roughly 80% being singletons, with the ten largest covering approximately 51%. This specimen consisted of peripheral blood, obtained after recovery from COVID-19. These TCRs come from a human donor who had recovered from COVID-19.

This clone occurred a few times. The V call is TRBV7-3, the J call TRBJ1-6; 7 bases align to TRBD1. CDR3 length: 13 residues. Germline assignment: CDR1 SGHTA and CDR2 FQGTGA. The ends lost 5 bases at V and 7 bases at J; junction bases unmatched: 2. Here the CDR3 DNA reads TGTGCCAGCAGCCCGGGACAGAATTCACCCCTCCACTTT. It encodes CASSPGQNSPLHF.

J is TRBJ1-1 and V is TRBV2; D call uncertain. V was shortened by 1 base and J by 1 base, with 1 base between the two germline ends. Per germline, CDR1 SNHLY and CDR2 FYNNEI. The CDR3 is made up of 12 amino acids. CDR3 nucleotides: TGTGCCAGCAGTGAAGAGAACACTGAAGCTTTCTTT. This codes for CASSEENTEAFF.

This chain joins TRBV10-1 and TRBJ2-5, with D possibly TRBD1 on 6 matching bases. The CDR3 is 15 residues long. Trimming stripped 2 bases from V and 5 bases from J, with 15 bases between. Germline values: CDR1 WNHNN, CDR2 SYGVQD (reference sequence). The CDR3 loop reads CASSEATGMDETQYF. The CDR3 nucleotides are TGCGCCAGCAGTGAGGCCACAGGGATGGATGAGACCCAGTACTTC.

V gene TRBV10-3 combines with J gene TRBJ1-1, with 7 bases that match TRBD1. The CDR3 is 14 residues long. Germline loops: CDR1 ENHRY, CDR2 SYGVKD. V dropped 4 bases and J dropped 3; count of bases not matched to a gene: 5. The CDR3 loop is CAISVQGGDTEAFF. The CDR3 region has the DNA TGTGCCATCAGTGTTCAGGGGGGGGACACTGAAGCTTTCTTT.

This clone was seen many times. The genes are TRBV9 and TRBJ1-2; D gene uncertain. Deletions cut 4 bases from V and 5 bases from J, with 18 bases between. Looked up from germline, CDR1 is SGDLS and CDR2 is YYNGEE. The CDR3 covers 15 residues. Here the CDR3 reads CASSPDAWTSYGYTF. The CDR3 DNA reads TGTGCCAGCAGCCCGGACGCCTGGACCTCGTATGGCTACACCTTC.